This T cell receptor (beta chain) was identified during a study of response to subunit inactivated influenza vaccine (dated by TCRdb to 2017 to 2018). Study-level background: The study used deep quantitative T cell receptor repertoire profiling to track responses to a trivalent subunit inactivated influenza vaccine.

According to the study, the label for this sample's time point signals: 45 days after influenza vaccine administration. This clonotype appeared many times. Its antigen is unknown. Qualities for individual bases were not recorded, and no much larger clone is one base off. Libraries were made using RT-PCR. This sample was sequenced with an Illumina HiSeq 2500. Clones were called with MiXCR by TCRdb after fastp trimmed the public reads at Q25, and only in-frame beta chains were retained. Every CDR3 protein is listed once, alongside the most common genes and DNA of its rows. The sample records some 500,000 distinct CDR3 sequences, 13% of which are singletons. Around 13% of the sample is taken by the ten largest. Overall study results and their limits: It was suggested by the authors that each seasonal influenza vaccination may recruit only a limited number of new T cells.

Relative to germline, V is 7 bases shorter and J is 2 bases shorter, with 15 bases between their ends. According to the germline V gene, CDR1 reads KGHSY and CDR2 reads FQNENV. The CDR3 contains 15 residues, cysteine and phenylalanine counted. Of the read, only the CDR3 DNA is kept; its 45 bases are in frame from base 1. Sample: PBMCs from blood, taken 45 days after vaccination. This TCR came from a man aged 45-65 years who received an inactivated influenza vaccine. Donor details come from another sample of the same person, matched by shared clones. The chain uses TRBV16 and TRBJ1-5, with no confident D gene call. The DNA sequence is TGTGCCAGCAAACCTCGGGGAAAAGGCAATCAGCCCCAGCATTTT. Its translation is CASKPRGKGNQPQHF.